The rows below give T cell receptor beta chains drawn from one sample of a study of blood T cell repertoires in COVID-19. The protocol was immunoSEQ multiplex PCR, while the TCRdb copy is restricted to in-frame clones and leaves out a portion. The data show about 370,000 clones, around 87% seen once. The specimen sequenced was peripheral blood. All receptors derive from a young woman with COVID-19, enrolled during active disease. CDR3s leave out the opening cysteine and the closing phenylalanine or tryptophan. A D gene is named only where the DNA matches it firmly.

TRBV15	NA	TRBJ2-7	ATSRDPGPTYEQY
TRBV4-1	NA	TRBJ2-2	ASSQDWAVRTGELF
TRBV30	NA	TRBJ2-2	AWRYPGVDRELF
TRBV10-3	NA	TRBJ1-2	ATSVRGGEGYGYT
TRBV10-3	NA	TRBJ1-6	AISESPVRAQGNSPLH
TRBV10-2	NA	TRBJ2-1	ASNGGAVGEQF
TRBV7-2	NA	TRBJ2-3	ASSLTGDTDTQY
TRBV30	TRBD1	TRBJ2-3	AWSTGQGDGTDTQY
TRBV29-1	NA	TRBJ2-1	SVEWKGGEQF
TRBV24-1	NA	TRBJ2-5	ATSDSGRQGETQY
TRBV28	TRBD2	TRBJ2-5	ASNPGGGETQY
TRBV27	NA	TRBJ2-5	ASSLSRSETQY
TRBV5-4	TRBD2	TRBJ2-3	ASSLAGTDTQY
TRBV7-8	NA	TRBJ2-6	ASSLSPGPESSGANVLT
TRBV4-1	NA	TRBJ2-1	ASSQGGGWSAEQF
TRBV11-3	TRBD1	TRBJ2-7	ASSKTGAGEQY
TRBV4-1	TRBD2	TRBJ2-7	ASSQETSGHLSYEQY
TRBV18	TRBD1	TRBJ2-7	ASSPGQGSYEQY
TRBV29-1	NA	TRBJ1-2	SDGEEGYT
TRBV6-6	TRBD2	TRBJ2-7	ASSPRGLAGGRYEQY
TRBV5-6	NA	TRBJ1-2	ASSLVSNYGYT
TRBV7-9	NA	TRBJ1-2	ASSLPSRGYGYT
TRBV6-2/TRBV6-3	TRBD1	TRBJ2-5	ASSYPSGTGRGPETQY
TRBV7-9	NA	TRBJ2-5	ASSLIRSGAQETQY
TRBV15	TRBD2	TRBJ2-1	ATSASGRRYNEQF
TRBV28	NA	TRBJ1-1	ASAIQGRAF
TRBV12-3/TRBV12-4	NA	TRBJ1-1	ASTPTHPEAF
TRBV2	NA	TRBJ1-5	ASSGQGRQPQH
TRBV6-6	NA	TRBJ2-7	ASTPSNSGYEQY
TRBV7-9	TRBD1	TRBJ1-2	ASSLATGQGGYGYT
TRBV5-6	NA	TRBJ2-7	ASTRRGWSSYEQY
TRBV11-2	TRBD2	TRBJ2-5	ASSLGGVTQY
TRBV7-3	NA	TRBJ1-4	ASSRSGIMGEKLF
TRBV2	TRBD1	TRBJ2-1	ASTGQGVENEQF
TRBV9	TRBD1	TRBJ1-2	ASSVVGDRARYT
TRBV18	NA	TRBJ2-6	ASSRPSWGANVLT
TRBV7-9	NA	TRBJ2-5	ASSPRQTETQY
TRBV5-1	NA	TRBJ1-2	ASSASRRTDHGYT
TRBV2	TRBD1	TRBJ2-1	ASTRDRVTEQF
TRBV30	NA	TRBJ1-5	AWRTGSNQPQH
TRBV19	TRBD1	TRBJ1-6	ASSPTDRGGSPLH
TRBV3-1/TRBV3-2	NA	TRBJ2-2	ASSQDVRVAGELF
TRBV11-2	TRBD1	TRBJ1-2	ASSLRTGGGYGYT
TRBV6-5	TRBD2	TRBJ2-3	ASRLAGTDTQY
TRBV29-1	TRBD1	TRBJ2-7	SVEGQGNYEQY
TRBV7-8	NA	TRBJ1-5	ASSLGPSNQPQH
TRBV19	TRBD2	TRBJ2-3	ASSGLAGLPDTQY
TRBV19	TRBD1	TRBJ2-3	ASSMGQSTDTQY
TRBV12-5	TRBD2	TRBJ2-1	ASAVSGRSLEEQF
TRBV5-4	NA	TRBJ2-1	ASSFGALNEQF
TRBV2	NA	TRBJ2-2	ASGQEGGNTGELF
TRBV10-3	NA	TRBJ1-5	AISDRQTGNQPQH
TRBV6-5	TRBD1	TRBJ2-7	ASSYTGTGYEQY
TRBV5-1	NA	TRBJ2-1	ASSLAESSYNEQF
TRBV7-9	NA	TRBJ1-5	ASGPGGVSQPQH
TRBV5-1	TRBD1	TRBJ2-7	ASSLNFGTAVYEQY
TRBV21-1	NA	TRBJ1-1	ASSKVTPGEAF
TRBV5-3	TRBD1	TRBJ2-4	ARSFWDRAALNIQY
TRBV27	TRBD2	TRBJ2-5	ASSLRLAGGRETQY
TRBV10-2	TRBD2	TRBJ2-1	ASSEWLAGEQF